A selection of T cell receptor beta chains follows, all from one sample in a study of blood T cell repertoires in COVID-19. Method: immunoSEQ multiplex PCR; TCRdb's copy keeps in-frame clones and lacks some. The sample has around 200,000 clones, more than 80% seen once. Sequencing was carried out using peripheral blood. The receptor source for this set is a human donor in a cohort sampled during active COVID-19. CDR3s include the opening cysteine and the closing phenylalanine or tryptophan. The D gene is left open where the match is weak. Clone sizes are given selectively: once, few, many, or a class where the clone is expanded.

cdr3_length	d_call	v_call	j_call	clone_size	cdr3_aa	cdr3_nt
14	TRBD1	TRBV18	TRBJ1-2	-	CASSPRTGSDGYTF	TGTGCCAGCTCACCTAGGACAGGGAGCGATGGCTACACCTTC
16	TRBD2	TRBV4-2	TRBJ2-7	few	CASSIRSGAAFYEQYF	TGTGCCAGCAGCATAAGAAGCGGGGCGGCCTTCTACGAGCAGTACTTC
15	TRBD1	TRBV5-4	TRBJ2-7	-	CASSRTRDRGREQYF	TGTGCCAGCAGCCGCACTCGGGACAGGGGGCGCGAGCAGTACTTC
15	-	TRBV2	TRBJ1-6	-	CASSEAQQANAPLHF	TGTGCCAGCAGTGAAGCTCAGCAGGCTAATGCACCCCTCCACTTT
15	TRBD1	TRBV4-1	TRBJ2-1	-	CASSQETGGAYEQFF	TGCGCCAGCAGCCAAGAAACAGGGGGCGCGTATGAGCAGTTCTTC
15	TRBD1	TRBV6-1	TRBJ2-3	-	CASSEGDRSTDTQYF	TGTGCCAGCAGTGAGGGGGACAGGAGCACAGATACGCAGTATTTT
15	TRBD1	TRBV5-1	TRBJ1-1	-	CASSLDRGINTEAFF	TGCGCCAGCAGCTTGGACAGGGGGATAAACACTGAAGCTTTCTTT
15	TRBD1	TRBV19	TRBJ1-1	once	CASSTQGQGATEAFF	TGTGCCAGTAGTACCCAGGGACAGGGGGCAACTGAAGCTTTCTTT
14	-	TRBV24-1	TRBJ1-2	-	CATSDYRRTYGYTF	TGTGCCACCAGTGATTATCGCAGAACCTATGGCTACACCTTC
14	-	TRBV3-1/TRBV3-2	TRBJ1-6	-	CASSQVNSGSPLHF	TGTGCCAGCAGCCAAGTCAACTCGGGTTCACCCCTCCACTTT
18	-	TRBV16	TRBJ2-6	-	CASSQSGHGGSGANVLTF	TGTGCCAGCAGCCAATCGGGACACGGAGGCTCTGGGGCCAACGTCCTGACTTTC
14	-	TRBV7-8	TRBJ1-2	-	CASSLGQGLYGYTF	TGTGCCAGCAGCTTAGGTCAGGGCCTCTATGGCTACACCTTC
14	-	TRBV5-1	TRBJ1-1	-	CASSLASSNTEAFF	TGCGCCAGCAGCTTAGCATCCTCGAACACTGAAGCTTTCTTT
17	-	TRBV19	TRBJ2-5	-	CASSRTINAGSKETQYF	TGTGCCAGTAGCCGCACTATTAACGCGGGGTCTAAAGAGACCCAGTACTTC
14	-	TRBV9	TRBJ2-7	-	CASSVTDITYEQYF	TGTGCCAGCAGCGTAACAGACATAACCTACGAGCAGTACTTC
19	-	TRBV7-6	TRBJ1-1	-	CASSLNSAVTYGMNTEAFF	TGTGCCAGCAGCCTAAATTCGGCGGTTACCTACGGAATGAACACTGAAGCTTTCTTT